This TCR beta chain came from a study of T cell repertoires in cytomegalovirus infection. The wider study: As its CMV epitopes, the study selected recently identified HLA-C-restricted and well-studied HLA-B-restricted targets.

General study findings and limits: Carriage of CMV together with the relevant HLA was identifiable through cumulative public TCR beta family frequency. Dominant in the ex vivo response were TCR beta clonotypes restricted by HLA-C and specific for CMV.

TCRdb re-derived calls from the reads in MiXCR, one entry per CDR3 protein. Of 600,000 to 700,000 distinct CDR3 sequences listed, about 30% are singletons. A word on this clonotype: Its cognate antigen is unknown.

The sequences come from cultured PBMCs, collected from culture after CMV antigen stimulation. This clonotype originated in a human donor in good health (CMV status not recorded). Some clones in this sample may be carry-over from other donors' samples.

The CDR3 protein is CSANPHLNKLSTDTQYF. In DNA, the CDR3 is TGCAGTGCTAACCCCCACCTGAACAAACTTAGCACAGATACGCAGTATTTT. The chain joins TRBV20-1 to TRBJ2-3; D is unclear. V shed 4 bases and J shed 0 bases, with 20 bases lying between them. The CDR3 covers 17 residues. The germline CDR1 and CDR2 sequences are DFQATT and SNEGSKA (reference sequence).